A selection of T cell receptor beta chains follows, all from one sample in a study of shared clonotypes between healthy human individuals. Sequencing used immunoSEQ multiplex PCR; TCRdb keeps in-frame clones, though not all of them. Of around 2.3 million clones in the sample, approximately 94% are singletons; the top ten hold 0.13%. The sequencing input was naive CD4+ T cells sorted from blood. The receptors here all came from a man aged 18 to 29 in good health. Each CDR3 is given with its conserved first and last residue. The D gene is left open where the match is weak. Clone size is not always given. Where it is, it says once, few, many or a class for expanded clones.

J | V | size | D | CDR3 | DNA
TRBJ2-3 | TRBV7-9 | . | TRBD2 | CASSWTSGGTDTQYF | TGTGCCAGCAGCTGGACTAGCGGGGGCACAGATACGCAGTATTTT
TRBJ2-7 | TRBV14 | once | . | CASSQVWGTSNYEQYF | TGTGCCAGCAGCCAAGTGTGGGGGACTTCTAACTACGAGCAGTACTTC
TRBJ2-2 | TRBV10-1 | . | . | CASSDRFNTGELFF | TGCGCCAGCAGTGACAGATTTAACACCGGGGAGCTGTTTTTT
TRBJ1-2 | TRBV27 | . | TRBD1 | CASSFLDRGFGYTF | TGTGCCAGCAGTTTCCTGGACAGGGGGTTTGGCTACACCTTC
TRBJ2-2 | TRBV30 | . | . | CAWSDTGYGGELFF | TGTGCCTGGAGCGACACAGGGTACGGCGGGGAGCTGTTTTTT
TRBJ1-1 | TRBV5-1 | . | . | CASSLVGTSNTEAFF | TGCGCCAGCAGCTTGGTCGGCACGAGTAACACTGAAGCTTTCTTT
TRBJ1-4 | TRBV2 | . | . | CASSRTATNEKLFF | TGTGCCAGCAGCCGGACAGCAACTAATGAAAAACTGTTTTTT
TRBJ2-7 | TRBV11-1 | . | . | CASSTELSSYEQYF | TGTGCCAGCTCGACAGAGCTAAGCTCCTACGAGCAGTACTTC
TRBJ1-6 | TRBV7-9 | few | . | CASSLQGSPLHF | TGTGCCAGCAGCCTTCAGGGGTCACCCCTCCACTTT
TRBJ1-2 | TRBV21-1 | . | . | CASSRAGRGYTF | TGTGCCAGCAGCAGAGCGGGACGTGGCTACACCTTC
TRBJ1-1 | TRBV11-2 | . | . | CASERGQDMNTEAFF | TGTGCCAGCGAAAGGGGCCAAGACATGAACACTGAAGCTTTCTTT
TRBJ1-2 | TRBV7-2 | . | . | CASSRPGRDLHGYTF | TGTGCCAGCAGCAGGCCCGGCCGGGACCTGCATGGCTACACCTTC
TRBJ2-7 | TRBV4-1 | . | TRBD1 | CASSRLSGQGLYEQYF | TGCGCCAGCAGCCGCCTTTCGGGACAGGGGCTCTACGAGCAGTACTTC
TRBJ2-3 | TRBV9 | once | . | CASSVDYYTDTQYF | TGTGCCAGCAGCGTCGATTATTACACAGATACGCAGTATTTT
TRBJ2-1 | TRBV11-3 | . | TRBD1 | CASSLDGTGQFYEQFF | TGTGCCAGCAGCTTAGATGGGACGGGACAGTTCTATGAGCAGTTCTTC
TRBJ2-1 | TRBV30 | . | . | CAWSAQREQFF | TGTGCCTGGAGTGCGCAGCGGGAGCAGTTCTTC
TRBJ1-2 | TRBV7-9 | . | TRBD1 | CASSRAGTGDNGYTF | TGTGCCAGCAGCCGGGCCGGGACAGGGGATAATGGCTACACCTTC
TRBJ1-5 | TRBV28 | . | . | CASSLPGGGNQPQHF | TGTGCCAGCAGTTTACCCGGCGGGGGAAATCAGCCCCAGCATTTT
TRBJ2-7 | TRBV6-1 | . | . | CASSEAGSSYEQYF | TGTGCCAGCAGTGAAGCTGGTAGTTCCTACGAGCAGTACTTC
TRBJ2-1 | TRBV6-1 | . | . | CASSPDRPEQFF | TGTGCCAGCAGTCCTGACAGGCCCGAGCAGTTCTTC
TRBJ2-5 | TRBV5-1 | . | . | CASSPPQGRETQYF | TGCGCCAGCAGCCCGCCACAGGGGAGGGAGACCCAGTACTTC
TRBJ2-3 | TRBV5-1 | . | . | CASSFGGTSSTDTQYF | TGCGCCAGCAGCTTTGGGGGGACCTCTAGCACAGATACGCAGTATTTT
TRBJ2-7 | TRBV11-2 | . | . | CASSLAGVPYEQYF | TGTGCCAGCAGCTTAGCCGGGGTTCCCTACGAGCAGTACTTC
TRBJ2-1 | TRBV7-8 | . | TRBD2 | CASSLRGGGAGSSYNEQFF | TGTGCCAGCAGCTTAAGAGGCGGGGGGGCCGGTAGCTCCTACAATGAGCAGTTCTTC
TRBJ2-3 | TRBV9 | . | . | CASSAAPENTQYF | TGTGCCAGCAGCGCCGCCCCTGAAAATACGCAGTATTTT
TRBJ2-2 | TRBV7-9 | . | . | CASSLGLSTGELFF | TGTGCCAGCAGCTTGGGACTGAGCACCGGGGAGCTGTTTTTT
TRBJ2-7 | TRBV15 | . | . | CATSRDLYEQYF | TGTGCCACCAGCAGAGATCTCTACGAGCAGTACTTC
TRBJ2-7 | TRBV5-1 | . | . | CASSRTFRTSSSYEQYF | TGCGCCAGCAGCCGTACCTTTCGGACGTCGAGCTCCTACGAGCAGTACTTC
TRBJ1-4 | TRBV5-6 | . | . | CASSLILGDEKLFF | TGTGCCAGCAGCTTGATACTGGGGGATGAAAAACTGTTTTTT
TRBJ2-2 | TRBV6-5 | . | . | CASRSGTVNTGELFF | TGTGCCAGCAGGTCCGGGACGGTGAACACCGGGGAGCTGTTTTTT
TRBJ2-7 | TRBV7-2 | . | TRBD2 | CASSPSGVGEQYF | TGTGCCAGCAGCCCTAGCGGGGTCGGGGAGCAGTACTTC
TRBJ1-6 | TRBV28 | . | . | CASSLTTGTPKGNSPLHF | TGTGCCAGCAGTTTGACGACCGGGACACCAAAAGGGAATTCACCCCTCCACTTT
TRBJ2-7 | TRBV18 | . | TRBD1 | CASSPLGTAYEQYF | TGTGCCAGCTCACCCCTCGGGACAGCATACGAGCAGTACTTC
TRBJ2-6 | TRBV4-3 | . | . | CASSPAEGGTSGANVLTF | TGCGCCAGCAGCCCAGCGGAAGGGGGGACCTCTGGGGCCAACGTCCTGACTTTC
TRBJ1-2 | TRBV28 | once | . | CASSFSRNYGYTF | TGTGCCAGCAGTTTCAGCAGGAACTATGGCTACACCTTC
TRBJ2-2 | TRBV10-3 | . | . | CAISQGGQGSSTGELFF | TGTGCCATCAGTCAGGGAGGCCAGGGATCCTCCACCGGGGAGCTGTTTTTT
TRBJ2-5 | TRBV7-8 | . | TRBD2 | CASSPRTSGETQYF | TGTGCCAGCAGCCCGAGGACTAGCGGGGAGACCCAGTACTTC
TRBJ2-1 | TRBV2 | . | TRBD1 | CASSGTGFDEQFF | TGTGCCAGCAGCGGGACAGGGTTCGATGAGCAGTTCTTC
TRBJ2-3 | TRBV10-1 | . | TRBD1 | CASSEKGQGVDTQYF | TGCGCCAGCAGTGAGAAGGGACAGGGGGTAGATACGCAGTATTTT
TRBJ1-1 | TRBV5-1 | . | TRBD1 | CASSLWPGGKDTTEAFF | TGCGCCAGCAGCTTGTGGCCAGGGGGCAAGGATACCACTGAAGCTTTCTTT
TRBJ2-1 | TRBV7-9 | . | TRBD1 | CASSSTQGAGEQFF | TGTGCCAGCAGCTCTACCCAGGGGGCAGGTGAGCAGTTCTTC
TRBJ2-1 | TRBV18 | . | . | CASSAGTFLSNEQFF | TGTGCCAGCTCAGCCGGGACTTTCCTATCGAATGAGCAGTTCTTC
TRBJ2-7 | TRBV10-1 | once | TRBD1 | CASSLDRGEQYF | TGCGCCAGCAGTCTAGACAGGGGCGAGCAGTACTTC
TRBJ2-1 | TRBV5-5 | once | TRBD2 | CASSREGRSEQFF | TGTGCCAGCTCGCGGGAGGGCCGGAGTGAGCAGTTCTTC
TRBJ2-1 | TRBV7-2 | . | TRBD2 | CASTERGGRPSYNEQFF | TGTGCCAGCACCGAAAGGGGCGGGAGGCCCTCCTACAATGAGCAGTTCTTC
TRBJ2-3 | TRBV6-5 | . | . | CASSQGGAGTDTQYF | TGTGCCAGCAGCCAGGGGGGCGCCGGCACAGATACGCAGTATTTT
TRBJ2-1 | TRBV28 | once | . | CASSTGQWGYNEQFF | TGTGCCAGCAGTACCGGACAGTGGGGATACAATGAGCAGTTCTTC
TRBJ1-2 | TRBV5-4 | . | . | CASSLPTGSLLF | TGTGCCAGCAGCTTGCCTACAGGGTCCCTTTTATTC
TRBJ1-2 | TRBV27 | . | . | CASSPERGSAYGYTF | TGTGCCAGCAGCCCAGAGAGGGGGTCCGCGTATGGCTACACCTTC
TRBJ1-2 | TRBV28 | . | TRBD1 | CASSPWAGTDYGYTF | TGTGCCAGCAGTCCTTGGGCCGGGACAGACTATGGCTACACCTTC
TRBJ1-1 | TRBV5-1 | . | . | CASSFTANTEAFF | TGCGCCAGCAGCTTCACAGCGAACACTGAAGCTTTCTTT
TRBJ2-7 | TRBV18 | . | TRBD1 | CASSPGQTYEQYF | TGTGCCAGCTCGCCGGGACAGACCTACGAGCAGTACTTC
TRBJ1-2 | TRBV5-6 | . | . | CASTTRGRGYGYTF | TGTGCCAGCACCACTCGGGGCAGGGGCTATGGCTACACCTTC
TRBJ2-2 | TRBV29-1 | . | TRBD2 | CSVGLAGAGELFF | TGCAGCGTTGGACTAGCGGGGGCCGGGGAGCTGTTTTTT